These 3 T cell receptor beta chains were sequenced from one sample in a study of T-cell reconstitution after alpha-beta-depleted transplantation in children. The TCRbeta library incorporated unique molecular identifiers. In TCRdb, the PCR reads were re-called with MiXCR into one record per CDR3 protein. Of fewer than 350,000 distinct CDR3 sequences in the sample, about 9.9% were seen once. The sequences come from peripheral blood, collected 180 days after TCRalphabeta/CD19-depleted stem cell transplant. These receptor sequences come from a male patient between 2 and 10 years old who had a stem cell transplant for chronic granulomatous disease, so the T cells may come from the graft donor.

The table lists this clonotype with many counts. The J gene is TRBJ2-7, the V gene TRBV10-2, with no clear D. The germline V gene encodes CDR1 WSHSY and CDR2 SAAADI. The CDR3 runs to 14 residues. V was pared by 3 bases and J by 4 bases, with 13 bases between. CDR3 residues: CASSDQTFMYEQYF. CDR3 bases: TGCGCCAGCAGTGACCAGACTTTTATGTACGAGCAGTACTTC.

This clonotype was recorded many times. The chain has TRBV9 and TRBJ2-7; no clear D. The germline V and J ends were trimmed by 4 bases and 5 bases, with 22 bases remaining between them. This CDR3 has 16 residues. Germline-derived CDR1 and CDR2 are SGDLS and YYNGEE. CDR3 protein: CASSLTPTVQGDEQYF. The CDR3 nucleotides are TGTGCCAGCAGCCTGACCCCCACGGTCCAAGGAGACGAGCAGTACTTC.

This chain uses TRBV20-1 with TRBJ2-5; 7 positions agree with TRBD2. This CDR3 is built from 16 residues. Germline V gene lookup returns CDR1 DFQATT and CDR2 SNEGSKA (reference sequence). V was clipped by 1 base and J by 5 bases; unmatched bases: 13. CDR3 loop: CSARGWAGAGAETQYF. In DNA, the CDR3 is TGCAGTGCTAGAGGGTGGGCGGGAGCCGGGGCGGAGACCCAGTACTTC.